This T cell receptor beta chain was identified in a study of graft-versus-host responses after intestinal transplantation. Study-wide context: Grafts were multivisceral, liver-intestinal, or isolated intestinal. General observations from the study: Early post-transplant HvG declines tracked with peak circulating GvH clone levels.

The assay was immunoSEQ multiplex PCR, and TCRdb's table has in-frame clones only and misses some. The sample includes 6,500 to 9,000 clones, about a third of them seen just once. The CDR3 totals 17 residues. The V and J ends lost 4 bases and 8 bases respectively, with 26 bases between them. Per germline, CDR1 MGHDK and CDR2 SYGVNS. Sorting was performed after the reaction on proliferating CFSE-low CD3+CD4+ and CD3+CD8+ responders. This receptor was taken from a human patient who received an intestinal transplant. The source material was alloreactive CD4+ T cells from a mixed lymphocyte reaction culture, sampled before intestinal transplant. Subset specified: CFSE-low proliferating T cells sorted from approximately 6-day pre-transplant mixed lymphocyte reaction (GvH or HvG direction). This chain links TRBV25-1 with TRBJ1-1; D is uncertain. CDR3 in DNA: TGTGCCAGCAGTGTCCGTATCATGAGGGAGTCTTGGACCGAAGCTTTCTTT. Amino acid sequence: CASSVRIMRESWTEAFF.